Below, 5 T cell receptor beta chains from the same sample are listed, as sequenced in a study of blood T cell repertoires in COVID-19. Repertoires were generated with immunoSEQ multiplex PCR, while TCRdb's copy carries only in-frame clones and drops some. The sample has around 230,000 clones; 75% to 90% are singletons. The sequenced sample was PBMCs or T cells enriched from blood (not recorded which). The receptor set was obtained from a man in his forties who had recovered from COVID-19.

This rearrangement joins TRBV29-1 to TRBJ2-1; D ambiguous. Germline CDR1 and CDR2: SQVTM and ANQGSEA. V was shortened by 4 bases and J by 3 bases, with 13 bases between the two germline ends. CDR3 length equals 14 residues. The CDR3 here is CSVGFTYRYNEQFF. The CDR3 DNA reads as TGCAGCGTTGGGTTCACCTACCGCTACAATGAGCAGTTCTTC.

For the CDR3, the DNA is TGTGCCAGCAGCAGAGGGTCGGGAGGGGGCCTCACTGAAGCTTTCTTT. Protein sequence: CASSRGSGGGLTEAFF. This rearrangement joins TRBV7-3 to TRBJ1-1; 7 bases are a match to TRBD1. V was pared by 5 bases and J by 4 bases, with 13 bases of the junction left unmatched. Germline CDR1 reads SGHTA; CDR2 reads FQGTGA. This CDR3 is built from 16 residues.

The chain carries TRBV9 and TRBJ1-4, with D unclear. V was pared by 2 bases and J by 4 bases, with 12 bases between. The CDR3 loop spans 15 amino acids. CDR1 and CDR2 from the germline V gene are SGDLS and YYNGEE. The CDR3: CASSVVAAFNEKLFF. The CDR3 nucleotides are TGTGCCAGCAGCGTGGTTGCGGCCTTTAATGAAAAACTGTTTTTT.

The V gene is TRBV5-1, the J gene TRBJ2-7, with D possibly matching TRBD2 (6 bases). The CDR3 loop spans 13 amino acids. Germline V gene lookup returns CDR1 SGHRS and CDR2 YFSETQ. Deletions cut 5 bases from V and 2 bases from J, with 11 bases between. The CDR3 region is CASRLGGTYEQYF. The CDR3 nucleotides are TGCGCCAGCAGGCTGGGAGGCACCTACGAGCAGTACTTC.

The CDR3 DNA reads TGTGCCAGCCAGGGCGGAGGGACCCTCTCTGGAAACACCATATATTTT. It yields the protein CASQGGGTLSGNTIYF. This chain connects TRBV9 to TRBJ1-3; D may be TRBD1 (5 bases). CDR1 and CDR2 from the germline V gene are SGDLS and YYNGEE. Deletions cut 7 bases from V and 0 bases from J, with 17 bases between. The CDR3 is 16 residues long.